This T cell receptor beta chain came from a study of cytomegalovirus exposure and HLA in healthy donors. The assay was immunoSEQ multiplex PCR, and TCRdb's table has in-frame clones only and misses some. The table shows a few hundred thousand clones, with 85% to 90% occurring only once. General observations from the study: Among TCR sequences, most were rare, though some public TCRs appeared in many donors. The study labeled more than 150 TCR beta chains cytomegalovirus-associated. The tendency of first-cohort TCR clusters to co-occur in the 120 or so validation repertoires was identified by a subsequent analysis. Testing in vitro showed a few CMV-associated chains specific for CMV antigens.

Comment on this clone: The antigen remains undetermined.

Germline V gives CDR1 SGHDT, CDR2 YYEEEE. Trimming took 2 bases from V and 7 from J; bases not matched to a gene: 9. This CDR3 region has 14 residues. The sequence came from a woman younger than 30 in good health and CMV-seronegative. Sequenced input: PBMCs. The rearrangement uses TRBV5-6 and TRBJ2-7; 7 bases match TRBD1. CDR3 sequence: CASSLEQGRGEQYF. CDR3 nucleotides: TGTGCCAGCAGCTTAGAACAGGGGCGAGGGGAGCAGTACTTC.